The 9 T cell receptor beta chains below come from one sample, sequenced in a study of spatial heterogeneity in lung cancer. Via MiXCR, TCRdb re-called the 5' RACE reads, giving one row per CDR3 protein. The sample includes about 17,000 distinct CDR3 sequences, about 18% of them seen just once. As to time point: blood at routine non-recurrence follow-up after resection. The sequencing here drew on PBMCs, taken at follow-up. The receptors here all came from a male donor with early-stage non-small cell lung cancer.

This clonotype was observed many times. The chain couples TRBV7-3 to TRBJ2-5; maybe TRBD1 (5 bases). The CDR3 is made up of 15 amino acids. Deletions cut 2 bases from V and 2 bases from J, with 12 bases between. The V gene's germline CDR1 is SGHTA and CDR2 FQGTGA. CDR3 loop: CASSLSDAGQETQYF. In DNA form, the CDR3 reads TGTGCCAGCAGCTTATCAGATGCAGGGCAAGAGACCCAGTACTTC.

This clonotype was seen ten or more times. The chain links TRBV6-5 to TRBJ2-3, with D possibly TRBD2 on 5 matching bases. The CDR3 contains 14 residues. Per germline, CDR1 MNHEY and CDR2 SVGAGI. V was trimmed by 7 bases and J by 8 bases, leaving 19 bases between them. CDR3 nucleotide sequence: TGTGCCAGCAATACCCGGGATCAACCCTTTACGCAGTATTTT. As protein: CASNTRDQPFTQYF.

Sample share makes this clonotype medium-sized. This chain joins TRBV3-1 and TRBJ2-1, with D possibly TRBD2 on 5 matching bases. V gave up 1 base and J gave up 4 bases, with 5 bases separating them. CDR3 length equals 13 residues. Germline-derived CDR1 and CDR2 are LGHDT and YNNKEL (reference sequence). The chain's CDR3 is CASSQGEYNEQFF. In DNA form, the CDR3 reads TGTGCCAGCAGCCAAGGGGAGTACAATGAGCAGTTCTTC.

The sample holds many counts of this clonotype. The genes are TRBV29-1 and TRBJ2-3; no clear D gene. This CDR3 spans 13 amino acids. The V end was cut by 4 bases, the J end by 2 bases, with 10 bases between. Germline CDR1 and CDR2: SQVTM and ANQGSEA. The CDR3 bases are TGCAGCGTTGTCCCTGATAACACAGATACGCAGTATTTT. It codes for CSVVPDNTDTQYF.

Written as DNA, the CDR3 is TGTGCCAGCAGCCACAGGCAGCGCTACGAGCAGTACTTC. The encoded protein is CASSHRQRYEQYF. The V call is TRBV14, the J call TRBJ2-7, with D hard to call. The CDR3 spans 13 residues. Trimming stripped 3 bases from V and 3 bases from J, with 9 bases between. Looked up from germline, CDR1 is SGHDN and CDR2 is FVKESK. The full variable domain, rest sourced from reference TRBV14 and TRBJ2-7, is EAGVTQFPSHSVIEKGQTVTLRCDPISGHDNLYWYRRVMGKEIKFLLHFVKESKQDESGMPNNRFLAERTGGTYSTLKVQPAELEDSGVYFCASSHRQRYEQYFGPGTRLTVT.

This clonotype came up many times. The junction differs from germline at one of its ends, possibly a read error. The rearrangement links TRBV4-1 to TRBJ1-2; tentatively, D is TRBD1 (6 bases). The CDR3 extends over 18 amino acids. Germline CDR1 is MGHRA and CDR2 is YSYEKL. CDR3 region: CASRQDRLDGGRDYGYTF. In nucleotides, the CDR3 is TGCGCCAGCAGACAAGATCGATTAGACGGGGGGCGCGACTATGGCTACACCTTC.

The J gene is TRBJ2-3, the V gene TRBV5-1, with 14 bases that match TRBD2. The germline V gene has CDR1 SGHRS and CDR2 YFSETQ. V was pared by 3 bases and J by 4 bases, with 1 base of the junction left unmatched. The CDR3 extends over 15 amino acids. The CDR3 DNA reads TGCGCCAGCAGCTCGGGACTAGCGGGGGCAGATACGCAGTATTTT. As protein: CASSSGLAGADTQYF.

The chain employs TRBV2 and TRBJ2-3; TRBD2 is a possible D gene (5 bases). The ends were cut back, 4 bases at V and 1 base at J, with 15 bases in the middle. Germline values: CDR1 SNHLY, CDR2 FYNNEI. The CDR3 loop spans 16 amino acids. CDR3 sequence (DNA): TGTGCCAGCAGTGCCCTGACCCCGAGGGGCACAGATACGCAGTATTTT. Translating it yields CASSALTPRGTDTQYF.

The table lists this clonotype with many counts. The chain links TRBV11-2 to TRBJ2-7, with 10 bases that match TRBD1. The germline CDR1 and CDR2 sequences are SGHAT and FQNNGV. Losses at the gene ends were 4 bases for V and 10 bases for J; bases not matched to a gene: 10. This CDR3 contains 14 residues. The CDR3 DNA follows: TGTGCCAGCAGCTCCCCCGGGACAGGGGTAAAACAGTACTTC. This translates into CASSSPGTGVKQYF.